These 22 T cell receptor beta chains originate from one sample sequenced in a study of a mutant IDH1 vaccine in newly diagnosed glioma. Time point given: baseline, week 1 (first vaccination visit). Treatment in this sample: pre-vaccination baseline after standard-of-care therapy. Some clones are missing from TCRdb's copy, which holds only in-frame ones; the method was immunoSEQ multiplex PCR. This table holds about 92,000 clones, about 80% found once. Source: PBMCs, taken from a glioma patient treated with radiotherapy, temozolomide or both. These receptors were collected from a woman between 50 and 59 years old with glioma.

V and J are TRBV29-1 and TRBJ1-2, with D maybe TRBD1 (6 bases). The V end lost 0 bases, the J end lost 6 bases, and 11 bases lay between the germline ends. CDR3 length equals 13 residues. Germline V lookup: CDR1 SQVTM, CDR2 ANQGSEA. CDR3 sequence: CSVEDNRDDGYTF. DNA for the CDR3: TGCAGCGTTGAAGATAACAGGGATGATGGCTACACCTTC. The complete variable domain, with remaining parts taken from reference TRBV29-1 and TRBJ1-2, reads SAVISQKPSRDICQRGTSLTIQCQVDSQVTMMFWYRQQPGQSLTLIATANQGSEATYESGFVIDKFPISRPNLTFSTLTVSNMSPEDSSIYLCSVEDNRDDGYTFGSGTRLTVV.

The chain is built from TRBV7-9 and TRBJ1-1; D is unresolved. The CDR3 has 14 amino acids. CDR1 and CDR2 (germline): SEHNR, FQNEAQ (reference sequence). Trimming took off 4 bases at V and 4 bases at J, with 13 bases between the two ends. The CDR3 DNA sequence: TGTGCCAGCAGCTCTTCACGGGGTGGCACTGAAGCTTTCTTT. This sequence encodes CASSSSRGGTEAFF.

J is TRBJ2-5 and V is TRBV15; perhaps TRBD2 as D (5 bases). The CDR3 contains 15 residues. Trimming cost V 0 bases and J 1 base, with 9 bases left between them. Germline loops: CDR1 LNHNV, CDR2 YYDKDF (reference sequence). Here the CDR3 reads CATSRDGTSQETQYF. CDR3 DNA: TGTGCCACCAGCAGAGATGGTACTAGCCAAGAGACCCAGTACTTC.

The genes are TRBV5-5 and TRBJ1-3; D unresolved. This CDR3 is 13 amino acids long. Trimming stripped 3 bases from V and 4 bases from J, with 8 bases between. Germline V gene data show CDR1 as SGHKS and CDR2 as YYEKEE (reference sequence). CDR3 region: CASSSGWGNTIYF. In nucleotides, the CDR3 is TGTGCCAGCAGCTCGGGGTGGGGAAACACCATATATTTT. Full variable domain (rest looked up from reference TRBV5-5 and TRBJ1-3): DAGVTQSPTHLIKTRGQQVTLRCSPISGHKSVSWYQQVLGQGPQFIFQYYEKEERGRGNFPDRFSARQFPNYSSELNVNALLLGDSALYLCASSSGWGNTIYFGEGSWLTVV.

V usage is TRBV11-2 and J usage is TRBJ2-7, with D perhaps being TRBD1 or TRBD2 (5 bases each). Germline V gene data show CDR1 as SGHAT and CDR2 as FQNNGV. The CDR3 has 15 amino acids. V lost 5 bases, J lost 3 bases, and 17 bases lay in between. The CDR3 protein is CASSQTPGRNYEQYF. The CDR3 DNA is TGTGCCAGCAGCCAGACTCCGGGACGGAACTACGAGCAGTACTTC. The full variable domain, its missing parts supplied by reference TRBV11-2 and TRBJ2-7, is EAGVAQSPRYKIIEKRQSVAFWCNPISGHATLYWYQQILGQGPKLLIQFQNNGVVDDSQLPKDRFSAERLKGVDSTLKIQPAKLEDSAVYLCASSQTPGRNYEQYFGPGTRLTVT.

V is TRBV27 and J is TRBJ2-5; D not certain. The CDR3 covers 14 residues. The germline CDR1 and CDR2 sequences are MNHEY and SMNVEV (reference sequence). V was cut by 3 bases and J by 5 bases, with 13 bases left in between. CDR3 amino acids: CASSFFASTETQYF. The CDR3 nucleotides are TGTGCCAGCAGTTTTTTTGCGTCAACCGAGACCCAGTACTTC.

The gene calls are TRBV5-4 and TRBJ1-3, with no clear D. Germline V gene sequence: CDR1 SGHNT, CDR2 YYREEE (reference sequence). The V and J ends lost 6 bases and 2 bases respectively, with 9 bases between them. The CDR3 spans 13 residues. The CDR3 nucleotides read TGTGCCAGCACCCGGGATGCTGGAAACACCATATATTTT. Protein: CASTRDAGNTIYF. The full variable domain, with the rest looked up from reference TRBV5-4 and TRBJ1-3, is ETGVTQSPTHLIKTRGQQVTLRCSSQSGHNTVSWYQQALGQGPQFIFQYYREEENGRGNFPPRFSGLQFPNYSSELNVNALELDDSALYLCASTRDAGNTIYFGEGSWLTVV.

The rearrangement joins TRBV28 to TRBJ2-7; 8 nucleotides line up with TRBD1. The CDR3 sequence is 15 residues long. Germline values: CDR1 MDHEN, CDR2 SYDVKM. J gave up 1 base and V 6 bases, and 8 bases lay outside the gene matches. CDR3 nucleotide sequence: TGTGCCAGCAGGGGGGCCGGGACAGGATCCTACGAGCAGTACTTC. It is translated as CASRGAGTGSYEQYF.

The chain joins TRBV6-5 to TRBJ1-1; 10 bases line up with TRBD1. From germline, CDR1 is MNHEY and CDR2 SVGAGI. The J segment lost 5 bases and the V segment lost 6 bases, leaving 6 bases of the junction unmatched. This CDR3 has 14 residues. CDR3 in DNA: TGTGCCAGCAGGACCGGGACAGGGGAGACTGAAGCTTTCTTT. Its protein is CASRTGTGETEAFF.

The J gene is TRBJ1-2, the V gene TRBV27, with 9 nucleotides matching TRBD1. The CDR3 is 15 amino acids. The J segment lost 7 bases and the V segment lost 6 bases, leaving 12 bases of the junction unmatched. Germline assignment: CDR1 MNHEY and CDR2 SMNVEV (reference sequence). The CDR3: CASRGTGQGMGGYTF. CDR3 sequence (DNA): TGTGCCAGCAGGGGAACGGGACAGGGAATGGGTGGCTACACCTTC.

V gene TRBV5-1 combines with J gene TRBJ2-1; perhaps D is TRBD1 or TRBD2 (5 bases each). The CDR3 is 16 amino acids. Trimming left V 0 bases short and J 0 bases short, with 10 bases between. Germline V gene data show CDR1 as SGHRS and CDR2 as YFSETQ. In DNA form, the CDR3 reads TGCGCCAGCAGCTTGGGGGACCGTCCCTCCTACAATGAGCAGTTCTTC. Its translation is CASSLGDRPSYNEQFF.

This chain connects TRBV5-1 to TRBJ2-3, with D possibly being TRBD1 (6 bases). There are 16 residues in the CDR3. The V gene lost 3 bases and the J gene lost 1 base, with 15 bases spanning the gap. CDR1 and CDR2 from the germline V gene are SGHRS and YFSETQ. Here the CDR3 DNA reads TGCGCCAGCAGCTCAGGACAGCCCTTGGGCACAGATACGCAGTATTTT. Translating gives CASSSGQPLGTDTQYF.

This clone was seen once. The chain is built from TRBV6-1 and TRBJ2-7; TRBD1 agrees at 7 bases. The CDR3 is 15 residues long. The junction had 8 bases not matched to a gene; V was cut back by 6 bases and J by 0 bases. Germline V CDR1 and CDR2: MNHNS, SASEGT. The CDR3 is CASRYQTGISYEQYF. The CDR3 DNA follows: TGTGCCAGCAGGTATCAGACAGGGATCTCCTACGAGCAGTACTTC.

The chain joins TRBV19 to TRBJ1-1; possibly TRBD1 for D (6 bases). Germline V gives CDR1 LNHDA, CDR2 SQIVND (reference sequence). This CDR3 has 13 amino acids. The V end was cut by 6 bases, the J end by 5 bases, with 13 bases between. The CDR3 coding sequence is TGTGCCAGTAGCGCTGCAAGGGGGACTGAAGCTTTCTTT. Encoded protein: CASSAARGTEAFF.

V and J are TRBV5-4 and TRBJ2-3, with D perhaps TRBD1 or TRBD2 (5 bases each). Germline loops: CDR1 SGHNT, CDR2 YYREEE (reference sequence). The CDR3 extends over 15 amino acids. The V end lost 2 bases, the J end lost 1 base, and 11 bases lay between the germline ends. The CDR3 loop reads CASSLGTFGTDTQYF. The DNA of the CDR3 is TGTGCCAGCAGCTTAGGGACGTTCGGCACAGATACGCAGTATTTT.

The chain recombines TRBV13 with TRBJ1-1; tentative D call: TRBD1 (6 bases). This CDR3 has 16 residues. The V end lost 5 bases, the J end lost 0 bases, and 16 bases lay between the germline ends. Per germline, CDR1 PRHDT and CDR2 FYEKMQ (reference sequence). The CDR3 region is CASSPNWTEMNTEAFF. The CDR3, as DNA: TGTGCCAGCAGCCCTAACTGGACAGAGATGAACACTGAAGCTTTCTTT.

The DNA for the CDR3 is TGTGCCAGCAGACCACCGGGACAGGGTCAAAACATTCAGTACTTC. Translated: CASRPPGQGQNIQYF. The J gene is TRBJ2-4, the V gene TRBV6-6; TRBD1 agrees at 9 bases. The CDR3 consists of 15 residues. Germline CDR1 MNHNY, CDR2 SVGAGI (reference sequence). The trim removed 6 bases at V and 5 bases at J, leaving 8 bases unmatched.

The CDR3 protein is CASRQGPNYGYTF. CDR3 in DNA: TGTGCCAGTCGGCAAGGACCAAACTATGGCTACACCTTC. This chain connects TRBV19 to TRBJ1-2; D ambiguous. The CDR3 extends over 13 amino acids. V was pared by 8 bases and J by 2 bases, with 12 bases between. Germline V gives CDR1 LNHDA, CDR2 SQIVND (reference sequence).

The chain carries TRBV5-1 and TRBJ2-3; 12 bases map to TRBD2. Germline trimming cut 0 bases from V and 3 bases from J; bases unmatched to any gene: 11. CDR1 is SGHRS and CDR2 is YFSETQ in the germline V gene. The CDR3 is made up of 19 amino acids. This CDR3 is CASSLVASGGERKTDTQYF. The CDR3 DNA is TGCGCCAGCAGCTTGGTGGCTAGCGGGGGGGAAAGGAAGACAGATACGCAGTATTTT. Based on the CDR3 plus reference TRBV5-1 and TRBJ2-3, the full variable domain is KAGVTQTPRYLIKTRGQQVTLSCSPISGHRSVSWYQQTPGQGLQFLFEYFSETQRNKGNFPGRFSGRQFSNSRSEMNVSTLELGDSALYLCASSLVASGGERKTDTQYFGPGTRLTVL.

This rearrangement joins TRBV30 to TRBJ2-1; D remains unclear. Germline V lookup: CDR1 GTSNPN, CDR2 SVGIG (reference sequence). CDR3 length: 13 amino acids. V was trimmed by 0 bases and J by 5 bases, leaving 8 bases between them. The CDR3 DNA reads TGTGCCTGGAGTGTACGTAGAGACAATGAGCAGTTCTTC. Its translation is CAWSVRRDNEQFF.

The sample holds one count of this clone. The chain couples TRBV6-1 to TRBJ2-5; D not certain. Between the trimmed V and J ends, which lost 5 bases and 0 bases, there was a span of 7 bases. The CDR3 spans 13 residues. Germline V CDR1 and CDR2: MNHNS, SASEGT. In DNA form, the CDR3 reads TGTGCCAGCAGTCCCCCCAACCAAGAGACCCAGTACTTC. This encodes CASSPPNQETQYF.

The V call is TRBV6-5, the J call TRBJ2-7, with 7 bases lining up with TRBD2. The CDR3 spans 15 residues. CDR1 is MNHEY, CDR2 SVGAGI, per germline. V was clipped by 0 bases and J by 3 bases; unmatched bases: 5. DNA of the CDR3: TGTGCCAGCAGTTACTCCTTGGGGGGGAACTACGAGCAGTACTTC. Translating gives CASSYSLGGNYEQYF.